The present TCR beta chain was sequenced within a study of regulatory T cells in long-lasting Graves disease. TCR beta libraries were built with iRepertoire HTBI primers and Arm-PCR of CDR3 regions. TCRdb re-called the multiplex PCR reads through MiXCR, storing one row per CDR3 protein. Here the sample spans 400,000 to 500,000 distinct CDR3 sequences, roughly 15% being singletons. Germline lookup yields CDR1 MGHRA and CDR2 YSYEKL. This CDR3 is 18 amino acids long. V shed 0 bases and J 6 bases; nucleotides not matched to a gene: 12. This clonotype was seen ten or more times. The target antigen is unknown. Time point denoted: newly diagnosed GD, antithyroid drugs for less than 3 months. RNA from PBMCs was the source of the TCR library. General study results and limits: TRBV28 was favored in persistent disease, as were TRBJ1-2 and TRBJ2-5. Sample size was small, which may have lowered accuracy.

The sample was also reused in another study, on T cells in Graves' hyperthyroidism and ophthalmopathy. That study adds: Participants, patients aged 18 to 65, had newly diagnosed hyperthyroidism with a duration under 2 months. A first-round RT-PCR of the TCR CDR3 used the HTBI primer set.

The starting material was peripheral blood mononuclear cells (PBMCs), obtained at new diagnosis, from a patient treated with antithyroid drugs. The genes are TRBV4-1 and TRBJ2-5, with 11 bases that match TRBD2. The sequence came from a woman aged 30 to 39 with Graves disease. The DNA for the CDR3 is TGCGCCAGCAGCCAAGACACACTGACTAGCGGGAAACTTCAGACCCAGTACTTC. Translated: CASSQDTLTSGKLQTQYF.